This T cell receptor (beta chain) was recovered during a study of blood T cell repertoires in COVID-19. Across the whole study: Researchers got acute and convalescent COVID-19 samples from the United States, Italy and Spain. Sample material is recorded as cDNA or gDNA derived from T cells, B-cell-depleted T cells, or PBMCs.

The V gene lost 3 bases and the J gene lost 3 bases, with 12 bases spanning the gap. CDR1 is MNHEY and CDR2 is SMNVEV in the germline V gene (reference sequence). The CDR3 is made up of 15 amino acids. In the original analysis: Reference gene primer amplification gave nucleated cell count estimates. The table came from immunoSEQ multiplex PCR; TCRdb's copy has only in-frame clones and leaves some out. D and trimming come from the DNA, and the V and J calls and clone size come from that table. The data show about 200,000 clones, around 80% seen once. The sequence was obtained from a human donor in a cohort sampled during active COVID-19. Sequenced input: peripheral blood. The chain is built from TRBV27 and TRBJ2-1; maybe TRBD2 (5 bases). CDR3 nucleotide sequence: TGTGCCAGCAGTTTGCGGGCCCCTCACTACAATGAGCAGTTCTTC. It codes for CASSLRAPHYNEQFF.